The next 5 T cell receptor beta chains were all read from a single sample in a study of metastatic and nonmetastatic thyroid tumors. TCRdb re-clonotyped the PCR reads through MiXCR. Seen here are about 14,000 clones, around 12% observed once, and the top ten hold about 14%. All patients were untreated before thyroid surgery. Sequenced sample: blood. The receptors here all came from a female donor with papillary thyroid cancer or a benign thyroid nodule (not recorded which). Some clones in this sample may be carry-over from other donors' samples.

This clone was detected ten times or more. The same CDR3 can be traced to other DNA sequences in this sample. The V and J genes are TRBV20-1 and TRBJ2-3; TRBD2 matches at 11 bases. Germline trimming cut 3 bases from V and 1 base from J; bases unmatched to any gene: 6. This CDR3 contains 16 residues. CDR1 DFQATT and CDR2 SNEGSKA come from the germline V gene (reference sequence). The CDR3 loop is CSARDPSGGRTDTQYF. The CDR3 DNA sequence: TGCAGTGCTAGGGATCCTAGCGGGGGGCGCACAGATACGCAGTATTTT.

This clone showed up many times. The J gene is TRBJ2-1, the V gene TRBV12-5, with D perhaps TRBD2 (6 bases). CDR3 length: 13 amino acids. Germline-derived CDR1 and CDR2 are LGHNT and FRNRAP. V was shortened by 7 bases and J by 10 bases, with 17 bases between the two germline ends. CDR3 nucleotide sequence: TGTGCTAGTGCCATTTCGGGAGATCGAGAGCAGTTCTTC. It translates to CASAISGDREQFF.

This clone is labeled medium-sized. The chain couples TRBV12-3 or TRBV12-4 to TRBJ2-7; D gene ambiguous. V lost 2 bases to trimming and J lost 1 base, with 9 bases between them. The CDR3 has 14 amino acids. CDR3: CASSLWQLSYEQYF. CDR3 sequence (DNA): TGTGCCAGCAGTTTATGGCAGCTATCCTACGAGCAGTACTTC.

This clone was seen more than once but under ten times. The gene calls are TRBV9 and TRBJ1-2; D remains unclear. V lost 0 bases, J lost 3 bases, and 3 bases lay in between. In germline, CDR1 is SGDLS, CDR2 YYNGEE. The CDR3 has 12 residues. The CDR3: CASSVEDYGYTF. The CDR3 DNA sequence: TGTGCCAGCAGCGTAGAAGACTATGGCTACACCTTC.

The sample holds many counts of this clone. The chain carries TRBV15 and TRBJ2-5, with a tentative D call TRBD2 (7 bases). The CDR3 spans 17 residues. CDR1 and CDR2 from the germline V gene are LNHNV and YYDKDF (reference sequence). The V gene lost 8 bases and the J gene lost 7 bases, with 29 bases spanning the gap. The CDR3 reads CATGPRTATFERGTQYF. The CDR3 DNA reads as TGTGCCACCGGGCCAAGGACAGCCACTTTCGAGCGGGGGACCCAGTACTTC.